The 32 T cell receptor beta chains presented below share a single source sample, sequenced in a study of technical replicates of blood from a handful of donors. Profiled with immunoSEQ multiplex PCR; TCRdb holds only in-frame clones, not every one. Altogether approximately 65,000 clones are present, approximately 84% being singletons, with the ten largest covering about 5%. The material sequenced was PBMCs. Every receptor here comes from a human donor in good health. Some clones in this sample may be carry-over from other donors' samples.

The CDR3 DNA reads as TGTGCCAGCAGCCTAGCTGGGGGGGACCAGTACTTC. Amino acids: CASSLAGGDQYF. This chain links TRBV2 with TRBJ2-5, with 7 bases fitting TRBD2. The ends lost 6 bases at V and 10 bases at J; junction bases unmatched: 8. Germline CDR1 reads SNHLY; CDR2 reads FYNNEI. The CDR3 is made up of 12 amino acids.

The chain employs TRBV4-3 and TRBJ2-5; 7 bases align to TRBD2. In germline, CDR1 is LGHNA, CDR2 YSLEER. The CDR3 totals 15 residues. The V and J ends lost 0 bases and 4 bases, in that order; junction bases with no gene match: 5. The CDR3 sequence: CASSQDASSGETQYF. CDR3 coding DNA: TGCGCCAGCAGCCAAGATGCGTCTAGCGGAGAGACCCAGTACTTC.

The V call is TRBV7-2, the J call TRBJ2-5; no clear D. CDR3 length: 14 amino acids. The V end was cut by 3 bases, the J end by 5 bases, with 13 bases between. Germline V gene data show CDR1 as SGHTA and CDR2 as FQGNSA. This CDR3 is CASSFGGSTETQYF. The CDR3 DNA is TGTGCCAGCAGCTTCGGCGGCTCCACGGAGACCCAGTACTTC.

The gene calls are TRBV2 and TRBJ2-5; maybe TRBD2 (6 bases). The CDR3 runs 13 residues. Trimming removed 5 bases from V and 9 bases from J, with 16 bases in between. Germline CDR1 reads SNHLY; CDR2 reads FYNNEI. The CDR3 loop reads CASSPGTGGSQYF. In DNA form, the CDR3 reads TGTGCCAGCAGTCCCGGGACTGGGGGGTCCCAGTACTTC.

This sequence joins TRBV19 and TRBJ2-2; maybe TRBD1 (6 bases). Trimming shortened V by 3 bases and J by 3 bases, and 11 bases separated the two germline ends. The germline CDR1 and CDR2 sequences are LNHDA and SQIVND (reference sequence). This CDR3 comprises 15 residues. CDR3 bases: TGTGCCAGTAGTATGGGCTGGGGGCACACCGGGGAGCTGTTTTTT. It encodes CASSMGWGHTGELFF.

The gene calls are TRBV19 and TRBJ1-2, with D unclear. The CDR3 covers 14 residues. Germline V lookup: CDR1 LNHDA, CDR2 SQIVND (reference sequence). V dropped 3 bases and J dropped 2 bases, with 10 bases sitting between them. The CDR3 region has the DNA TGTGCCAGTAGTATGCAAGCGAGGAACTATGGCTACACCTTC. Its translation: CASSMQARNYGYTF.

This chain connects TRBV5-4 to TRBJ2-3; 7 bases align to TRBD1. The CDR3 contains 16 residues. Germline assignment: CDR1 SGHNT and CDR2 YYREEE (reference sequence). J gave up 2 bases and V 4 bases, and 10 bases lay outside the gene matches. CDR3 residues: CASSVTGRSYTDTQYF. CDR3 bases: TGTGCCAGCAGCGTGACAGGGCGAAGTTACACAGATACGCAGTATTTT.

This clone has just one count. CDR3 region: CASSLAGRGSDEQFF. The CDR3 nucleotides are TGCGCCAGCAGCTTGGCCGGCAGGGGCTCGGATGAGCAGTTCTTC. This chain joins TRBV5-1 and TRBJ2-1; the D gene is possibly TRBD1 (6 bases). The germline V gene encodes CDR1 SGHRS and CDR2 YFSETQ. The V gene lost 0 bases and the J gene lost 8 bases, with 15 bases spanning the gap. This CDR3 has 15 residues.

CDR3 bases: TGTGCCTGGACCCGGACAGGGGGCGCGGGGAACACTGAAGCTTTCTTT. As protein: CAWTRTGGAGNTEAFF. The gene calls are TRBV30 and TRBJ1-1; TRBD1 agrees at 11 bases. Germline trimming cut 4 bases from V and 1 base from J; bases unmatched to any gene: 8. The length of the CDR3 is 16 residues. Germline assignment: CDR1 GTSNPN and CDR2 SVGIG (reference sequence). Using reference TRBV30 and TRBJ1-1 for the parts outside the CDR3, the full variable domain is SQTIHQWPATLVQPVGSPLSLECTVEGTSNPNLYWYRQAAGRGLQLLFYSVGIGQISSEVPQNLSASRPQDRQFILSSKKLLLSDSGFYLCAWTRTGGAGNTEAFFGQGTRLTVV.

This clone was recorded only once. The chain recombines TRBV7-2 with TRBJ2-1; TRBD1 matches at 9 bases. Germline V lookup: CDR1 SGHTA, CDR2 FQGNSA. There are 15 residues in the CDR3. V lost 5 bases to trimming and J lost 4 bases; unmatched junction nucleotides: 6. CDR3 protein: CASSLGQGPYNEQFF. In DNA, the CDR3 is TGTGCCAGCAGCCTGGGACAGGGCCCATACAATGAGCAGTTCTTC.

CDR3 protein: CAISRIGTGISYEQYF. As DNA, the CDR3 is TGTGCCATCAGTCGAATCGGGACAGGGATCTCCTACGAGCAGTACTTC. This chain uses TRBV10-3 with TRBJ2-7, with 9 bases lining up with TRBD1. Trimming at V came to 5 bases and at J to 0 bases, leaving 8 bases not matched to a gene. The CDR3 extends over 16 amino acids. From germline, CDR1 is ENHRY and CDR2 SYGVKD.

V usage is TRBV10-1 and J usage is TRBJ2-5; tentatively, D is TRBD1 (6 bases). Germline values: CDR1 WNHNN, CDR2 SYGVQD (reference sequence). The ends were cut back, 4 bases at V and 2 bases at J, with 11 bases in the middle. The CDR3 contains 14 residues. CDR3 DNA sequence: TGCGCCAGCAGTGCCCAGACAGGTCAAGAGACCCAGTACTTC. Amino acid sequence: CASSAQTGQETQYF.

This clone appeared a few times. The chain employs TRBV11-1 and TRBJ1-2; 12 positions agree with TRBD1. After removal of 5 bases from V and 5 bases from J, the junction contained 6 bases not matched to a gene. This CDR3 is built from 15 residues. Germline-derived CDR1 and CDR2 are SGHAT and FQDESV (reference sequence). CDR3 sequence: CASSRDRGRLYGYTF. The DNA of the CDR3 is TGTGCCAGCAGCCGGGACAGGGGGCGTCTGTATGGCTACACCTTC.

This chain connects TRBV2 to TRBJ2-1, with 10 bases aligning to TRBD1. J was trimmed by 8 bases and V by 4 bases; bases with no gene match: 8. The length of the CDR3 is 15 residues. The V gene's germline CDR1 is SNHLY and CDR2 FYNNEI. CDR3 sequence: CASSAVTGGFHEQFF. The CDR3 DNA reads as TGTGCCAGCAGTGCGGTGACAGGGGGCTTTCATGAGCAGTTCTTC.

V is TRBV29-1 and J is TRBJ2-7, with D maybe TRBD1 (6 bases). V was cut by 4 bases and J by 6 bases, with 13 bases left in between. The CDR3 extends over 12 amino acids. Germline-derived CDR1 and CDR2 are SQVTM and ANQGSEA. The CDR3: CSVGQGMGEQYF. CDR3 nucleotides: TGCAGCGTTGGCCAGGGGATGGGCGAGCAGTACTTC.

CDR3 bases: TGTGCCAGCTCACCAGGGACAGGGGTCCGCGAAGCTTTCTTT. Translated: CASSPGTGVREAFF. The V gene is TRBV18, the J gene TRBJ1-1, with TRBD1 matching over 10 bases. V lost 2 bases to trimming and J lost 8 bases; unmatched junction nucleotides: 5. Germline V gene lookup returns CDR1 KGHSH and CDR2 LQKENI. The CDR3 spans 14 residues.

This clone was detected only a few times. The gene calls are TRBV9 and TRBJ1-5, with D maybe TRBD1 (5 bases). Deletions cut 4 bases from V and 2 bases from J, with 16 bases between. Looked up from germline, CDR1 is SGDLS and CDR2 is YYNGEE. This CDR3 region has 16 residues. In nucleotides, the CDR3 is TGTGCCAGCAGCCCCACAGGAGAGTGGGGCAATCAGCCCCAGCATTTT. Translated: CASSPTGEWGNQPQHF.

The chain is built from TRBV9 and TRBJ1-3, with D uncertain. Between the trimmed V and J ends, which lost 3 bases and 4 bases, there was a span of 8 bases. The CDR3 has 13 amino acids. The germline V gene encodes CDR1 SGDLS and CDR2 YYNGEE. CDR3 residues: CASSATVGNTIYF. The CDR3 coding sequence is TGTGCCAGCAGCGCTACGGTGGGAAACACCATATATTTT.

The CDR3: CASRAGGPPYEQYF. The CDR3 DNA sequence: TGTGCCAGCAGAGCGGGGGGACCTCCTTACGAGCAGTACTTC. The chain carries TRBV27 and TRBJ2-7; TRBD2 aligns across 9 bases. V gave up 6 bases and J gave up 4 bases; unmatched junction bases: 7. The germline CDR1 and CDR2 sequences are MNHEY and SMNVEV (reference sequence). This CDR3 has 14 amino acids.

The sample holds a few counts of this clone. The chain joins TRBV18 to TRBJ1-5; 9 positions match TRBD1. J was trimmed by 4 bases and V by 5 bases; bases with no gene match: 0. This CDR3 is 13 amino acids long. Germline V lookup: CDR1 KGHSH, CDR2 LQKENI. CDR3 nucleotides: TGTGCCAGCTCAGGGACAGGGAATCAGCCCCAGCATTTT. Its translation is CASSGTGNQPQHF.

The chain is built from TRBV6-6 and TRBJ1-4, with D unresolved. The CDR3 contains 12 residues. V lost 5 bases and J 12 bases, leaving 13 bases between the germline ends. Germline V gene sequence: CDR1 MNHNY, CDR2 SVGAGI (reference sequence). In nucleotides, the CDR3 is TGTGCCAGCAGTCCCCGGAGGCTTGAACTGTTTTTT. Translated, it gives CASSPRRLELFF.

The chain employs TRBV7-9 and TRBJ2-7; 15 nucleotides line up with TRBD2. The CDR3 is 15 amino acids. Germline values: CDR1 SEHNR, CDR2 FQNEAQ (reference sequence). V lost 5 bases, J lost 7 bases, and 6 bases stayed unmatched. As DNA, the CDR3 is TGTGCCAGCAGCCCGCGGACTAGCGGGAGGGAGGAGCAGTACTTC. Its protein product is CASSPRTSGREEQYF.

The chain combines TRBV6-6 with TRBJ2-1; 11 bases align to TRBD2. The CDR3 runs 16 residues. Germline trimming cut 0 bases from V and 8 bases from J; bases unmatched to any gene: 6. CDR1 and CDR2 from the germline V gene are MNHNY and SVGAGI (reference sequence). The CDR3 DNA reads TGTGCCAGCAGTTACTCGATAGCGGGAGGGCTCGATGAGCAGTTCTTC. It codes for CASSYSIAGGLDEQFF.

This chain connects TRBV5-8 to TRBJ2-6, with a weak D call TRBD1 (6 bases). Germline V CDR1 and CDR2: SGHTS, YDEGEE. The V end was cut by 4 bases, the J end by 1 base, with 12 bases between. The CDR3 totals 16 residues. CDR3 bases: TGTGCCAGCAGCGTGGACAGAATATCTGGGGCCAACGTCCTGACTTTC. Translating it yields CASSVDRISGANVLTF.

The chain's CDR3 is CASSTTPLGSGNTIYF. The CDR3 coding sequence is TGTGCCAGCAGCACAACTCCTCTAGGTTCTGGAAACACCATATATTTT. The chain combines TRBV11-2 with TRBJ1-3; D is unclear. CDR3 length: 16 amino acids. Germline-derived CDR1 and CDR2 are SGHAT and FQNNGV. Trimming removed 5 bases from V and 1 base from J, with 15 bases in between.

This chain connects TRBV5-4 to TRBJ2-3; D unclear. V was clipped by 4 bases and J by 1 base, with 19 bases between them. In germline, CDR1 is SGHNT, CDR2 YYREEE (reference sequence). CDR3 length equals 17 residues. CDR3 DNA: TGTGCCAGCAGCATTACTATTTCATCGAGAGGCACAGATACGCAGTATTTT. Its translation: CASSITISSRGTDTQYF. Together with reference TRBV5-4 and TRBJ2-3, the CDR3 gives the full variable domain: ETGVTQSPTHLIKTRGQQVTLRCSSQSGHNTVSWYQQALGQGPQFIFQYYREEENGRGNFPPRFSGLQFPNYSSELNVNALELDDSALYLCASSITISSRGTDTQYFGPGTRLTVL.

The chain recombines TRBV10-1 with TRBJ2-7, with 9 bases that match TRBD1. V lost 6 bases to trimming and J lost 5 bases; unmatched junction nucleotides: 14. This CDR3 is built from 16 residues. Germline CDR1 reads WNHNN; CDR2 reads SYGVQD (reference sequence). The CDR3 DNA reads as TGCGCCAGCAGCTCCCCCACGGGACAGGGAGTAGACGAGCAGTACTTC. It codes for CASSSPTGQGVDEQYF.

The chain couples TRBV18 to TRBJ1-1; maybe TRBD1 (6 bases). CDR3 length equals 12 residues. Germline V gives CDR1 KGHSH, CDR2 LQKENI. V was shortened by 8 bases and J by 11 bases, with 18 bases between the two germline ends. The DNA for the CDR3 is TGTGCCAGCCGGGACACCCGGTCGGTGGCTTTCTTT. Translating gives CASRDTRSVAFF.

The chain couples TRBV4-3 to TRBJ2-1, with TRBD2 as a possible D gene (6 bases). Germline-derived CDR1 and CDR2 are LGHNA and YSLEER. This CDR3 is built from 14 residues. V was clipped by 3 bases and J by 1 base, with 7 bases between them. CDR3 sequence: CASSQDYSYNEQFF. The CDR3 nucleotides are TGCGCCAGCAGCCAGGACTATTCCTACAATGAGCAGTTCTTC.

The gene calls are TRBV6-5 and TRBJ2-1, with D maybe TRBD2 (5 bases). Germline lookup yields CDR1 MNHEY and CDR2 SVGAGI. This CDR3 contains 15 residues. V was cut by 6 bases and J by 8 bases, with 20 bases left in between. The CDR3 DNA reads TGTGCCAGCAGGCCCGGGAATTTTATCGTGGATGAGCAGTTCTTC. This gives the protein CASRPGNFIVDEQFF.

The chain employs TRBV27 and TRBJ2-1; 14 bases are shared with TRBD2. The junction had 3 bases not matched to a gene; V was cut back by 5 bases and J by 9 bases. The CDR3 has 14 amino acids. Germline V gene data show CDR1 as MNHEY and CDR2 as SMNVEV (reference sequence). Here the CDR3 DNA reads TGTGCCAGCAGTCCGGGACTAGCGGGAGTTGAGCAGTTCTTC. Amino acids: CASSPGLAGVEQFF.

The chain uses TRBV7-2 and TRBJ2-5; D perhaps matches TRBD1 (5 bases). The germline gives CDR1 SGHTA, CDR2 FQGNSA. CDR3 length: 15 residues. V was cut by 3 bases and J by 2 bases, with 13 bases left in between. The chain's CDR3 is CASSLWVRAQETQYF. CDR3 coding DNA: TGTGCCAGCAGCTTGTGGGTCAGGGCACAAGAGACCCAGTACTTC. Full variable domain (rest looked up from reference TRBV7-2 and TRBJ2-5): GAGVSQSPSNKVTEKGKDVELRCDPISGHTALYWYRQSLGQGLEFLIYFQGNSAPDKSGLPSDRFSAERTGGSVSTLTIQRTQQEDSAVYLCASSLWVRAQETQYFGPGTRLLVL.